These 7 T cell receptor beta chains were sequenced from one sample in a study of beta chain features in type 1 diabetes. The whole isolated RNA underwent reverse transcription, so sequencing captured expressed TCRB transcripts. Sequenced by immunoSEQ multiplex PCR; TCRdb stores in-frame clones only, minus some. The data hold 500,000 to 700,000 clones, with about a sixth observed a single time. The specimen was naive CD4+ T cells from blood. The receptors were sampled from a man younger than 30 in good health.

This clone showed up just a few times. The chain combines TRBV7-9 with TRBJ2-7, with D perhaps assigned TRBD1 or TRBD2 (5 bases each). The CDR3 contains 15 residues. Trimming stripped 6 bases from V and 0 bases from J, with 15 bases between. Germline V CDR1 and CDR2: SEHNR, FQNEAQ (reference sequence). In nucleotides, the CDR3 is TGTGCCAGCAGGACCGGCGTTGGGGGCTCCTACGAGCAGTACTTC. Translation: CASRTGVGGSYEQYF.

This clone was recorded a few times. The chain combines TRBV7-9 with TRBJ2-6, with D unresolved. V was trimmed by 1 base and J by 2 bases, leaving 3 bases between them. The CDR3 runs to 14 residues. The V gene's germline CDR1 is SEHNR and CDR2 FQNEAQ (reference sequence). The CDR3 DNA reads as TGTGCCAGCAGCTTAGGGACTGGGGCCAACGTCCTGACTTTC. Its protein product is CASSLGTGANVLTF.

This clone was observed a handful of times. The chain recombines TRBV5-8 with TRBJ2-5, with a tentative D call TRBD1 (5 bases). Germline CDR1 is SGHTS and CDR2 is YDEGEE. V lost 4 bases to trimming and J lost 5 bases, with 9 bases between them. CDR3 length: 12 residues. The CDR3 loop reads CASSGAWETQYF. CDR3 nucleotide sequence: TGTGCCAGCAGCGGGGCCTGGGAGACCCAGTACTTC. Based on the CDR3 plus reference TRBV5-8 and TRBJ2-5, the full variable domain is EAGVTQSPTHLIKTRGQQATLRCSPISGHTSVYWYQQALGLGLQFLLWYDEGEERNRGNFPPRFSGRQFPNYSSELNVNALELEDSALYLCASSGAWETQYFGPGTRLLVL.

This chain links TRBV5-1 with TRBJ1-1; no clear D gene. Looked up from germline, CDR1 is SGHRS and CDR2 is YFSETQ. The CDR3 contains 14 residues. The V and J ends lost 4 bases and 5 bases respectively, with 15 bases between them. This CDR3 reads CASSPLRGRTEAFF. CDR3 in DNA: TGCGCCAGCAGCCCCCTAAGAGGTAGAACTGAAGCTTTCTTT. The full variable domain, in which reference TRBV5-1 and TRBJ1-1 provide the parts outside the CDR3, is KAGVTQTPRYLIKTRGQQVTLSCSPISGHRSVSWYQQTPGQGLQFLFEYFSETQRNKGNFPGRFSGRQFSNSRSEMNVSTLELGDSALYLCASSPLRGRTEAFFGQGTRLTVV.

This rearrangement joins TRBV5-4 to TRBJ1-2; D is unclear. The germline gives CDR1 SGHNT, CDR2 YYREEE (reference sequence). The CDR3 covers 16 residues. V dropped 0 bases and J dropped 2 bases, with 14 bases sitting between them. CDR3 residues: CASSLANPGVNYGYTF. The CDR3 region has the DNA TGTGCCAGCAGCTTGGCCAACCCCGGGGTAAACTATGGCTACACCTTC. Supplemented by reference TRBV5-4 and TRBJ1-2, the full variable domain reads ETGVTQSPTHLIKTRGQQVTLRCSSQSGHNTVSWYQQALGQGPQFIFQYYREEENGRGNFPPRFSGLQFPNYSSELNVNALELDDSALYLCASSLANPGVNYGYTFGSGTRLTVV.

The chain combines TRBV11-2 with TRBJ1-5, with 7 bases aligning to TRBD1. The V segment lost 3 bases and the J segment 13 bases; nucleotides outside the gene matches: 6. Germline-derived CDR1 and CDR2 are SGHAT and FQNNGV. The CDR3 consists of 12 residues. CDR3 region: CASSFEEGAQHF. The CDR3 coding sequence is TGTGCCAGCAGCTTTGAGGAGGGGGCGCAGCATTTT.

Comment on this clone: Mismatch with germline at one junction end may stem from a read error. The V call is TRBV7-2, the J call TRBJ2-2; TRBD1 might be the D (6 bases). CDR3 length: 15 residues. The V gene's germline CDR1 is SGHTA and CDR2 FQGNSA. The CDR3 reads CASSPQGPNTGELFF. The CDR3 DNA sequence: TGCGCCAGCAGTCCACAGGGCCCGAACACCGGGGAGCTGTTTTTT.